Below, 30 T cell receptor beta chains from the same sample are listed, as sequenced in a study of T cells after yellow fever vaccination. TCRdb re-called the 5' RACE reads through MiXCR, storing one row per CDR3 protein. Here the sample spans a few hundred thousand distinct CDR3 sequences, around 3.9% being singletons. The sample consisted of PBMCs, taken 5 days after the yellow fever booster vaccination. These receptors came from a young man who received the YFV17D yellow fever vaccine.

This clonotype occurred a few times. The chain has TRBV9 and TRBJ2-5; D remains ambiguous. Per germline, CDR1 SGDLS and CDR2 YYNGEE. V was cut by 0 bases and J by 0 bases, with 9 bases left in between. The CDR3 is 15 amino acids. CDR3 DNA sequence: TGTGCCAGCAGCGTAGAGCCCTCAGACCAAGAGACCCAGTACTTC. Encoded protein: CASSVEPSDQETQYF.

A few counts support this clonotype. V usage is TRBV7-2 and J usage is TRBJ2-5, with D perhaps TRBD2 (6 bases). CDR3 length: 14 amino acids. Germline lookup yields CDR1 SGHTA and CDR2 FQGNSA. Trimming took 1 base from V and 2 from J, leaving 8 bases between them. The CDR3 DNA is TGTGCCAGCAGCTTAGGGGACTGGCAAGAGACCCAGTACTTC. Translation gives CASSLGDWQETQYF.

This clonotype was observed a handful of times. This chain joins TRBV4-1 and TRBJ1-1, with D unresolved. The CDR3 extends over 13 amino acids. V gave up 5 bases and J gave up 4 bases, with 11 bases separating them. In germline, CDR1 is MGHRA, CDR2 YSYEKL. The CDR3 reads CASSSREVTEAFF. DNA of the CDR3: TGCGCCAGCAGCTCACGGGAGGTCACTGAAGCTTTCTTT.

This clonotype was seen a few times. The chain combines TRBV20-1 with TRBJ1-3; tentatively, D is TRBD1 (6 bases). CDR1 DFQATT and CDR2 SNEGSKA come from the germline V gene (reference sequence). The CDR3 has 15 residues. V was cut by 5 bases and J by 4 bases, with 18 bases left in between. The CDR3 DNA sequence: TGCAGTGCTCCTGGAGGGGGAAATAGAGGAAACACCATATATTTT. It is translated as CSAPGGGNRGNTIYF.

There are a few counts of this clonotype. The chain joins TRBV12-3 or TRBV12-4 to TRBJ2-5; TRBD1 is a possible D gene (6 bases). Trimming cost V 6 bases and J 5 bases, with 16 bases left between them. This CDR3 has 14 residues. The CDR3 is CASRLSTGRETQYF. CDR3 nucleotide sequence: TGTGCCAGCAGACTTTCTACAGGGCGGGAGACCCAGTACTTC.

The chain employs TRBV2 and TRBJ2-5; 8 bases match TRBD2. In germline, CDR1 is SNHLY, CDR2 FYNNEI. Trimming cost V 7 bases and J 5 bases; bases outside gene matches: 6. There are 13 residues in the CDR3. The CDR3: CASIGLAWETQYF. CDR3 DNA sequence: TGTGCCAGCATAGGACTAGCTTGGGAGACCCAGTACTTC.

The rearrangement uses TRBV6-5 and TRBJ1-1; no clear D gene. V was trimmed by 6 bases and J by 1 base, leaving 9 bases between them. Germline V CDR1 and CDR2: MNHEY, SVGAGI. This CDR3 region has 13 residues. CDR3 amino acids: CASSLMGNTEAFF. For the CDR3, the DNA is TGTGCCAGCAGCCTTATGGGGAACACTGAAGCTTTCTTT.

At least ten counts were recorded for this clonotype. The chain combines TRBV4-1 with TRBJ1-2; TRBD1 aligns across 7 bases. The CDR3 spans 15 residues. Looked up from germline, CDR1 is MGHRA and CDR2 is YSYEKL. The junction had 8 bases not matched to a gene; V was cut back by 5 bases and J by 2 bases. Here the CDR3 DNA reads TGCGCCAGCAGCAGGACCCGGGACAGCAACTATGGCTACACCTTC. Its translation is CASSRTRDSNYGYTF.

This clonotype turned up a few times. The rearrangement joins TRBV3-1 to TRBJ2-3; 10 bases fit TRBD1. The CDR3 length is 17 residues. Per germline, CDR1 LGHDT and CDR2 YNNKEL (reference sequence). V trimming: 0 bases; J trimming: 5 bases; junction bases outside the gene matches: 8. The CDR3 DNA sequence: TGTGCCAGCAGCCAAGATACCCGGACAGGGGGGAAAGATACGCAGTATTTT. Translation gives CASSQDTRTGGKDTQYF.

This clonotype came up a few times. The chain is built from TRBV29-1 and TRBJ1-1, with TRBD1 matching 7 bases. Germline assignment: CDR1 SQVTM and CDR2 ANQGSEA. Losses at the gene ends were 8 bases for V and 0 bases for J; bases not matched to a gene: 9. There are 14 residues in the CDR3. The CDR3 reads CSSRTGGMNTEAFF. The CDR3 DNA sequence: TGCAGCTCCAGGACAGGAGGAATGAACACTGAAGCTTTCTTT.

Ten or more counts support this clonotype. The chain recombines TRBV24-1 with TRBJ2-3; 13 positions agree with TRBD2. Per germline, CDR1 KGHDR and CDR2 SFDVKD. The junction had 0 bases not matched to a gene; V was cut back by 4 bases and J by 0 bases. The length of the CDR3 is 16 residues. As DNA, the CDR3 is TGTGCCACCAGTGAGGGACTAGCGGGGAGCACAGATACGCAGTATTTT. Translated, it gives CATSEGLAGSTDTQYF.

This clonotype was seen only a few times. This rearrangement joins TRBV5-4 to TRBJ2-5; D not certain. Germline V gene lookup returns CDR1 SGHNT and CDR2 YYREEE (reference sequence). This CDR3 has 13 amino acids. V was cut by 4 bases and J by 4 bases, with 11 bases left in between. The CDR3 reads CASSHELTETQYF. The CDR3 nucleotides are TGTGCCAGCAGCCACGAACTTACAGAGACCCAGTACTTC. The entire variable domain, with the rest obtained from reference TRBV5-4 and TRBJ2-5, is as follows: ETGVTQSPTHLIKTRGQQVTLRCSSQSGHNTVSWYQQALGQGPQFIFQYYREEENGRGNFPPRFSGLQFPNYSSELNVNALELDDSALYLCASSHELTETQYFGPGTRLLVL.

This clonotype has a count of ten or more. The chain couples TRBV5-1 to TRBJ2-6; no clear D gene. V was cut by 2 bases and J by 0 bases, with 6 bases left in between. The CDR3 consists of 15 residues. In germline, CDR1 is SGHRS, CDR2 YFSETQ. The CDR3 protein is CASSFDPSGANVLTF. As DNA, the CDR3 is TGCGCCAGCAGCTTCGACCCCTCTGGGGCCAACGTCCTGACTTTC.

As regards this clonotype: An end of the junction differs from the germline gene, which may be a read error. This chain joins TRBV20-1 and TRBJ1-1; perhaps TRBD1 as D (5 bases). Looked up from germline, CDR1 is DFQATT and CDR2 is SNEGSKA (reference sequence). The CDR3 runs 14 residues. The CDR3 DNA follows: TGCAGTGCTTCTTGGGGACCAGTGAACACTGGAGCTTTCTTT. This sequence encodes CSASWGPVNTGAFF.

This clonotype was seen a handful of times. The chain carries TRBV5-8 and TRBJ1-1; maybe TRBD1 (6 bases). There are 22 residues in the CDR3. Trimming took off 4 bases at V and 9 bases at J, with 43 bases between the two ends. Germline-derived CDR1 and CDR2 are SGHTS and YDEGEE. CDR3 DNA sequence: TGTGCCAGCAGCGAATATCTTGGGCCAGGGGACGGTTTAGGGTTCCCGGACCCTAAAGCTTTCTTT. It translates to CASSEYLGPGDGLGFPDPKAFF.

J is TRBJ2-1 and V is TRBV5-1; no definite D call. Germline CDR1 is SGHRS and CDR2 is YFSETQ. The V end lost 0 bases, the J end lost 7 bases, and 11 bases lay between the germline ends. The CDR3 loop spans 14 amino acids. The CDR3 region is CASSLEGRRNEQFF. CDR3 DNA: TGCGCCAGCAGCTTGGAAGGTAGGAGAAATGAGCAGTTCTTC.

There are many counts of this clonotype. This sequence joins TRBV5-1 and TRBJ2-2; TRBD2 might be the D (6 bases). V was shortened by 10 bases and J by 4 bases, with 14 bases between the two germline ends. The CDR3 is 13 amino acids. Germline V gene sequence: CDR1 SGHRS, CDR2 YFSETQ. Written as DNA, the CDR3 is TGCGCCTCAGACGGGGGACTCACCGGGGAGCTGTTTTTT. It specifies CASDGGLTGELFF.

The chain uses TRBV6-5 and TRBJ2-2; 7 nucleotides line up with TRBD1. The CDR3 is made up of 15 amino acids. Germline CDR1 MNHEY, CDR2 SVGAGI. The ends lost 6 bases at V and 5 bases at J; junction bases unmatched: 9. The CDR3 is CASRPTGARTGELFF. CDR3 nucleotides: TGTGCCAGCAGACCTACAGGGGCGAGGACCGGGGAGCTGTTTTTT.

The genes are TRBV6-2 or TRBV6-3 and TRBJ2-6; 7 bases are shared with TRBD1. Trimming took 6 bases from V and 1 from J; bases not matched to a gene: 21. Germline values: CDR1 MNHEY, CDR2 SVGEGT. The CDR3 totals 21 residues. The CDR3 nucleotides are TGTGCCAGCAGAGTCCCGACAGGGCTTTCCCAGATTGATTCTGGGGCCAACGTCCTGACTTTC. This encodes CASRVPTGLSQIDSGANVLTF.

This clonotype came up a few times. This rearrangement joins TRBV7-2 to TRBJ2-7; D remains ambiguous. V shed 5 bases and J shed 3 bases, with 8 bases lying between them. From germline, CDR1 is SGHTA and CDR2 FQGNSA. There are 12 residues in the CDR3. CDR3 coding DNA: TGTGCCAGCAGCATCGTGAACTACGAGCAGTACTTC. Translating it yields CASSIVNYEQYF.

This clonotype has at least ten counts. The chain is built from TRBV12-3 or TRBV12-4 and TRBJ2-1, with 11 bases matching TRBD2. The CDR3 contains 15 residues. V lost 2 bases to trimming and J lost 4 bases; unmatched junction nucleotides: 1. The CDR3: CASSLRLAGYNEQFF. DNA for the CDR3: TGTGCCAGCAGTTTACGACTAGCGGGGTACAATGAGCAGTTCTTC.

This clonotype was seen ten or more times. The CDR3 reads CASSLGGPEAFF. The CDR3 DNA follows: TGTGCCAGCAGCCTGGGGGGACCTGAAGCTTTCTTT. The chain employs TRBV7-9 and TRBJ1-1, with D possibly being TRBD1 (5 bases). CDR1 SEHNR and CDR2 FQNEAQ come from the germline V gene (reference sequence). This CDR3 has 12 residues. V lost 5 bases to trimming and J lost 6 bases, with 10 bases between them.

The V and J genes are TRBV9 and TRBJ2-7; D might be TRBD1 or TRBD2, each matching 5 bases. V lost 0 bases and J 1 base, leaving 17 bases between the germline ends. CDR3 length: 17 amino acids. Germline-derived CDR1 and CDR2 are SGDLS and YYNGEE. The CDR3 region is CASSVAPHGAGSYEQYF. Here the CDR3 DNA reads TGTGCCAGCAGCGTAGCCCCCCACGGGGCCGGTTCCTACGAGCAGTACTTC.

The rearrangement uses TRBV20-1 and TRBJ2-7; 8 nucleotides line up with TRBD1. Germline loops: CDR1 DFQATT, CDR2 SNEGSKA (reference sequence). This CDR3 has 16 residues. V dropped 3 bases and J dropped 2; count of bases not matched to a gene: 12. The DNA of the CDR3 is TGCAGTGCTAGTTCCATGTTCAGGGGGCTTCCCTACGAGCAGTACTTC. Translation gives CSASSMFRGLPYEQYF.

This clonotype was counted only a few times. This chain joins TRBV7-6 and TRBJ2-2; 10 bases agree with TRBD1. This CDR3 spans 15 amino acids. V was pared by 5 bases and J by 7 bases, with 7 bases of the junction left unmatched. CDR1 is SGHVS and CDR2 is FNYEAQ in the germline V gene. DNA of the CDR3: TGTGCCAGCAGCCGCAGGACAGGGGGGGTCGGGGAGCTGTTTTTT. Translation gives CASSRRTGGVGELFF.

This clonotype was picked up many times. An end of the junction does not agree with germline; a read error may underlie this. The rearrangement uses TRBV7-9 and TRBJ2-2, with D perhaps being TRBD1 or TRBD2 (5 bases each). This CDR3 is built from 15 residues. Germline V gene lookup returns CDR1 SEHNR and CDR2 FQNEAQ (reference sequence). The CDR3: CASSLRGGGTGELFF. Written as DNA, the CDR3 is TGCGCCAGCAGCTTAAGGGGTGGAGGAACCGGGGAGCTGTTTTTT.

This clonotype showed up just a few times. The chain joins TRBV7-2 to TRBJ1-1; D is uncertain. V gave up 5 bases and J gave up 4 bases, with 14 bases separating them. The CDR3 length is 14 residues. Germline V gene sequence: CDR1 SGHTA, CDR2 FQGNSA. The CDR3 reads CASSPGWVSTEAFF. CDR3 bases: TGTGCCAGCAGCCCCGGGTGGGTGAGCACTGAAGCTTTCTTT.

This clonotype was picked up a small number of times. A much larger clone lies a single base off, so this may be a read error. This chain connects TRBV5-4 to TRBJ1-4; no firm D call. V was trimmed by 0 bases and J by 1 base, leaving 4 bases between them. The CDR3 length is 14 residues. Germline-derived CDR1 and CDR2 are SGHNT and YYREEE (reference sequence). The CDR3, as DNA: TGTGCCAGCAGCTTGGGTGAAACTAATGAAAAACTGTTTTTT. Translated: CASSLGETNEKLFF.

The sample holds a few counts of this clonotype. This sequence joins TRBV7-9 and TRBJ2-1; 8 positions match TRBD2. Germline CDR1 and CDR2: SEHNR and FQNEAQ (reference sequence). This CDR3 contains 17 residues. J lost 0 bases, V lost 3 bases, and 7 bases had no gene match. CDR3 bases: TGTGCCAGCAGCTTCCCCGGGGGGACTAGCTCCTACAATGAGCAGTTCTTC. This sequence encodes CASSFPGGTSSYNEQFF. The full variable domain, completed using reference TRBV7-9 and TRBJ2-1, is DTGVSQNPRHKITKRGQNVTFRCDPISEHNRLYWYRQTLGQGPEFLTYFQNEAQLEKSRLLSDRFSAERPKGSFSTLEIQRTEQGDSAMYLCASSFPGGTSSYNEQFFGPGTRLTVL.

In this sample, this clonotype turned up a few times. The rearrangement joins TRBV7-9 to TRBJ2-5; 9 nucleotides align to TRBD2. Germline trimming cut 4 bases from V and 6 bases from J; bases unmatched to any gene: 12. Looked up from germline, CDR1 is SEHNR and CDR2 is FQNEAQ (reference sequence). This CDR3 is built from 16 residues. CDR3 DNA: TGTGCCAGCAGCTCGGGCAGTAGCGGGGGCTTCAAGACCCAGTACTTC. Translating it yields CASSSGSSGGFKTQYF.